This T cell receptor beta chain emerged from a study of blood T cell repertoires in COVID-19 (dated by TCRdb to about 2020). For context, the study as a whole: Collaborator samples came from the United States, Italy and Spain and covered acute and convalescent phases of COVID-19. Where available, HLA class I and class II types were taken from metadata supplied by the sample provider and were not determined by assay-based typing. The repertoires were made available in a free public database intended to serve as a resource for research on the immune response to SARS-CoV-2. Samples were obtained from the ongoing ImmuneRACE study (first 160 participants) and from over 1,000 subjects provided by 6 global collaborators. The material from the prospective study consisted of cDNA or gDNA derived from T cells, B-cell-depleted T cells, or PBMCs. Subjects who had been exposed to COVID-19, were actively infected with it, or had recovered from it provided the deeply sampled blood TCRbeta repertoires that made up the dataset. A de-identified subject ID, COVID-19 status, age in years and sex were almost always included in the sample metadata.

Each collaborating institution followed its own protocols to collect whole blood in K2EDTA tubes. Collaborator samples were shipped for TCRbeta analysis as frozen whole blood, isolated PBMCs, or DNA extracted from either sample type. Paper-wide results and their limitations: Clinical and demographic metadata were provided uncurated, with the amount varying by source and participant.

A note on this clone: Which antigen it targets is not known. Per-base quality was not reported, and no clone a single base away is much larger than it.

Trimming takes 0 bases off V and 4 bases off J; junction bases not matched to a gene: 4. The germline V gene (reference sequence) provides CDR1 LGHDT and CDR2 YNNKEL. The cysteine opens and the phenylalanine closes a CDR3 of 16 amino acids. Only the CDR3 region is kept as DNA, spanning 48 bases read in frame from base 1. The immunoSEQ Assay, a bias-controlled multiplex PCR, was used to amplify TCRbeta CDR3 regions from genomic DNA. As for the original processing: The number of nucleated cells in each sample was estimated by amplification of reference gene primers within the assay. To quantify the absolute abundance of each unique TCRbeta CDR3 rearrangement, sequence reads were collapsed and filtered. For each sample, productive Simpson clonality was calculated as the square root of Simpson's diversity index across productive rearrangements. The source is immuneACCESS, and TCRdb retained only in-frame sequences with V and J called. Part of the clones is not carried over; for the studies checked, unresolved V genes explain less than half of this, and the remainder is unexplained. The V and J calls and clone size were taken over from that table, and D and trimming were inferred from the DNA. In this sample the table shows approximately 56,000 clones, around 84% of which occur a single time. The leading ten clones occupy roughly 13% of the sample.

The V gene is TRBV3-1 (or the pseudogene TRBV3-2) and the J gene is TRBJ2-1; 9 middle bases align to TRBD2. The sample taken for sequencing was peripheral blood. The receptor was derived from a woman aged 80 or over with acute or convalescent COVID-19. The CDR3: CASSQERLAGYNEQFF. The DNA sequence is as follows: TGTGCCAGCAGCCAAGAACGCCTAGCGGGATACAATGAGCAGTTCTTC.